The TCR beta chain described here comes from a study of T-cell reconstitution after alpha-beta-depleted transplantation in children. Germline trimming cut 2 bases from V and 0 bases from J; bases unmatched to any gene: 8. The CDR3 loop spans 17 amino acids. Germline V gives CDR1 SGHRS, CDR2 YFSETQ. Preparation of the TCRbeta library involved a method that used unique molecular identifiers. Via MiXCR, TCRdb re-called the PCR reads, giving one row per CDR3 protein. The table shows some 590,000 distinct CDR3 sequences, with 8% to 11% occurring only once. In its sample, this clonotype was seen a few times.

Sequences were derived from PBMCs from the stem cell graft donor, sampled from the stem cell graft. The V call is TRBV5-1, the J call TRBJ2-1; TRBD2 aligns across 7 bases. This receptor was obtained from a human donor who donated a stem cell graft to a child with acute myeloid leukemia. The CDR3 loop is CASSFTSGTSSYNEQFF. DNA of the CDR3: TGCGCCAGCAGCTTTACCAGCGGGACGAGCTCCTACAATGAGCAGTTCTTC.